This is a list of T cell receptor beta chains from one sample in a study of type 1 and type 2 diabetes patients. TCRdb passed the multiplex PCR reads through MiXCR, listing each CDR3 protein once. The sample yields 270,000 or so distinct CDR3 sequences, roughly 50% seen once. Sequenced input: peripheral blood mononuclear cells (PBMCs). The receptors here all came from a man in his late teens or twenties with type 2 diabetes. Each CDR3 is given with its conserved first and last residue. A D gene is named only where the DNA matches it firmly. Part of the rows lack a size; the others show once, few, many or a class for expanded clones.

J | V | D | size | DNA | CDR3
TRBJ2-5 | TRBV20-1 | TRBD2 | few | TGCAGTGCTAGTGGCCTCTCAGCGGGAGGATGGGAGACCCAGTACTTC | CSASGLSAGGWETQYF
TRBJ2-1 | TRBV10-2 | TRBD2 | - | TGCGCCAGCAGTGAGGATACTAGCGGGTTCCACAATGAGCAGTTCTTC | CASSEDTSGFHNEQFF
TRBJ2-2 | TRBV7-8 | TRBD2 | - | TGTGCCAGCAAGGCGACTAGCATAACCGGGGAGCTGTTTTTT | CASKATSITGELFF
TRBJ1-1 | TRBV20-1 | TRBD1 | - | TGCAGTGCGCGCACAGGGGTCAACACTGAAGCTTTCTTT | CSARTGVNTEAFF
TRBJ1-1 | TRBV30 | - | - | TGTGCCTGGAGTCTCCATTTGAACACTGAAGCTTTCTTT | CAWSLHLNTEAFF
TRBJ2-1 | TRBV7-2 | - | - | TGTGCCAGCAGCTTCGGCCCGGCGGGGAGTGAGCAGTTCTTC | CASSFGPAGSEQFF
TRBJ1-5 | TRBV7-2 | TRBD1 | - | TGTGCCAGCAGCTTAAACCTTAGACAGGGAGTCGGTCAGCCCCAGCATTTT | CASSLNLRQGVGQPQHF
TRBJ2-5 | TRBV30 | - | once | TGTGCCTGGCAAAGGAGAGGGCAAGAGACCCAGTACTTC | CAWQRRGQETQYF
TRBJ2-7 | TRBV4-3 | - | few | TGCGCCAGCAGCCAATCTCCCACCACTGCAGCCTACGAGCAGTACTTC | CASSQSPTTAAYEQYF
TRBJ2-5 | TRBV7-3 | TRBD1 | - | TGTGCCAGCAGCTCACAGGGGGGCCGAGAGGGGACCCAGTACTTC | CASSSQGGREGTQYF
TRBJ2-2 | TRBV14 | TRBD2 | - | TGTGCCAGCAGCCCGGCGGGAGTACGTACCGGGGAGCTGTTTTTT | CASSPAGVRTGELFF
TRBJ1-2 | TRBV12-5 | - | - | TGTGCTAGTGGTTTGACAGCCTCGGCGGTGAACTATGGCTACACCTTC | CASGLTASAVNYGYTF
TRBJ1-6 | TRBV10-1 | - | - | TGCGCCAGCAGTGAGTCTACCGGACAGTATAATTCACCCCTCCACTTT | CASSESTGQYNSPLHF
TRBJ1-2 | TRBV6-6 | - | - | TGTGCCAGCAGTCCTGCCTTGGGAGGCTACACCTTC | CASSPALGGYTF
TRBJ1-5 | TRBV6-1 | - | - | TGTGCCAGCACTGGCATTTATCAGCCCCAGCATTTT | CASTGIYQPQHF
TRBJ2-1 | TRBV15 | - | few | TGTGCCACCAGCAGAGTTGAGTGGGTGGGGCCCTACAATGAGCAGTTCTTC | CATSRVEWVGPYNEQFF
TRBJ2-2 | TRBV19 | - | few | TGTGCCAGTAGTAGACAGTCATCGAACACCGGGGAGCTGTTTTTT | CASSRQSSNTGELFF
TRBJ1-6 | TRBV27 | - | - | TGTGCCAGCAGTTTAGAGAGGGGGAATCCCCTCCACTTT | CASSLERGNPLHF
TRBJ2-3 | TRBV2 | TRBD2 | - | TGTGCCAGCAGTGAGCCGCTAGCGGGAGTATCAGATACGCAGTATTTT | CASSEPLAGVSDTQYF
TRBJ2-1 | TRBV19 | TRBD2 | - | TGTGCCAGTGGGAACCTAGCGGGAGGGAACAATGAGCAGTTCTTC | CASGNLAGGNNEQFF
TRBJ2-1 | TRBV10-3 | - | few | TGTGCCATCAAGAGACAGGTCTTC | CAIKRQVF
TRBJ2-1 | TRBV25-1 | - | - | TGTGCCAGCAGTCCCGGGGTGTTCAATGAGCAGTTCTTC | CASSPGVFNEQFF